This TCR beta chain appears in the sequencing data of a study of cytomegalovirus exposure and HLA in healthy donors. In the PCR, 60 Vbeta and 13 Jbeta primers were used. The protocol was immunoSEQ multiplex PCR, while the TCRdb copy is restricted to in-frame clones and leaves out a portion. The table shows 110,000 to 150,000 clones, with over 60% occurring only once. CDR1 SQVTM and CDR2 ANQGSEA come from the germline V gene. The ends were cut back, 6 bases at V and 8 bases at J, with 19 bases in the middle. This CDR3 has 14 residues. The sequenced sample consisted of PBMCs. The V gene is TRBV29-1, the J gene TRBJ1-4; maybe TRBD1 (6 bases). The sequence was collected from a woman aged 40 to 50 in good health and CMV-seronegative. CDR3 DNA: TGCAGCGTGGAGACAGGCCGCGGTGGGGAAAAACTGTTTTTT. It translates to CSVETGRGGEKLFF.